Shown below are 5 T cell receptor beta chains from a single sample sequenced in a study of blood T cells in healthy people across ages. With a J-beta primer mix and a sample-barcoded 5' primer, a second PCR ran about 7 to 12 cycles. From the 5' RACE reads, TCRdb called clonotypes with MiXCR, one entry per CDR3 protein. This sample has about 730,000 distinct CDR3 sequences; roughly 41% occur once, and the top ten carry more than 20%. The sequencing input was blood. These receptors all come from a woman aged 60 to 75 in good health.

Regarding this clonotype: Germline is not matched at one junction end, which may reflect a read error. The CDR3 DNA is TGCAGCGTGGGGACAGGTTCTACGAACACCTGGGAGCTGTTTTTT. This translates into CSVGTGSTNTWELFF. The chain joins TRBV29-1 to TRBJ2-2; 8 nucleotides align to TRBD1. CDR1 is SQVTM and CDR2 is ANQGSEA in the germline V gene. CDR3 length: 15 amino acids.

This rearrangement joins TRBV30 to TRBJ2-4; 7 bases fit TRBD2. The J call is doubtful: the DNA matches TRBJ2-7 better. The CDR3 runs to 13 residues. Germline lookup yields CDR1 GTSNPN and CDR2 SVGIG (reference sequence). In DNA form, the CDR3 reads TGTGCCTGGAGTGTGAGCGGGGCCTACGAGCAGTACTTC. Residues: CAWSVSGAYEQYF.

For the CDR3, the DNA is TGTGCCAGCAGCCAAGATAAAGGGGCAGGGGCGACTGAAGCTTTCTTT. Protein sequence: CASSQDKGAGATEAFF. The chain is built from TRBV3-1 and TRBJ1-1; perhaps TRBD1 as D (6 bases). Germline values: CDR1 LGHDT, CDR2 YNNKEL (reference sequence). This CDR3 has 16 amino acids. V dropped 0 bases and J dropped 5 bases, with 16 bases sitting between them.

In DNA form, the CDR3 reads TGTGCCAGCAGTTTAGGGGACGAGAGGTACAATGAGCAGTTCTTC. This encodes CASSLGDERYNEQFF. V and J are TRBV28 and TRBJ2-1; TRBD1 or TRBD2 may be the D gene (5 bases each). This CDR3 comprises 15 residues. The germline V gene has CDR1 MDHEN and CDR2 SYDVKM. Trimming pared 2 bases from V and 4 bases from J, leaving 12 bases between.

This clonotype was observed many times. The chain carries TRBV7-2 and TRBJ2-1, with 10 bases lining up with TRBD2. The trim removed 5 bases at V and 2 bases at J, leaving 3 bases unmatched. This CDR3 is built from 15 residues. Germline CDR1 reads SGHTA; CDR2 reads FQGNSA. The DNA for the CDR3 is TGTGCCAGCAGCACAGCGGGGGGGCCCTACAATGAGCAGTTCTTC. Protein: CASSTAGGPYNEQFF.